The sequence of this T cell receptor beta chain was determined in a study (dated by TCRdb to 2015 to 2016). As regards this clonotype: The antigen it binds to is not known. No quality values exist for individual bases; no much larger clone is one base distant.

Library construction relied on RT-PCR. This sample was sequenced with an Illumina MiSeq. The public reads were reprocessed in TCRdb via fastp at Q25 and MiXCR, keeping in-frame beta chains. Rows are combined by CDR3 protein, so each entry shows the most common genes and DNA. Within this sample are about 680,000 distinct CDR3 sequences, with 14% of them counted one time only. The top ten clonotypes cover 3% to 4.5% of the sample. Based on the germline V gene, the CDR1 and CDR2 sequences are MNHEY and SVGEGT. For this chain, trimming is 5 bases at the V end and 4 bases at the J end, and the number of junction bases without a gene match is 5. From the cysteine up to the phenylalanine, the CDR3 has a length of 15 residues. Just the 45-base CDR3 DNA is kept, in frame starting at base 1.

The receptor comes from a female donor in good health, serving as a healthy control. Sequenced sample: memory CD4+ T cells from blood. The V and J segments used are TRBV6-2 or TRBV6-3 and TRBJ2-2, and 9 junctional nucleotides match TRBD2. The CDR3 protein: CASSPAGGVTGELFF. The bases read TGTGCCAGCAGTCCGGCGGGAGGGGTCACCGGGGAGCTGTTTTTT.